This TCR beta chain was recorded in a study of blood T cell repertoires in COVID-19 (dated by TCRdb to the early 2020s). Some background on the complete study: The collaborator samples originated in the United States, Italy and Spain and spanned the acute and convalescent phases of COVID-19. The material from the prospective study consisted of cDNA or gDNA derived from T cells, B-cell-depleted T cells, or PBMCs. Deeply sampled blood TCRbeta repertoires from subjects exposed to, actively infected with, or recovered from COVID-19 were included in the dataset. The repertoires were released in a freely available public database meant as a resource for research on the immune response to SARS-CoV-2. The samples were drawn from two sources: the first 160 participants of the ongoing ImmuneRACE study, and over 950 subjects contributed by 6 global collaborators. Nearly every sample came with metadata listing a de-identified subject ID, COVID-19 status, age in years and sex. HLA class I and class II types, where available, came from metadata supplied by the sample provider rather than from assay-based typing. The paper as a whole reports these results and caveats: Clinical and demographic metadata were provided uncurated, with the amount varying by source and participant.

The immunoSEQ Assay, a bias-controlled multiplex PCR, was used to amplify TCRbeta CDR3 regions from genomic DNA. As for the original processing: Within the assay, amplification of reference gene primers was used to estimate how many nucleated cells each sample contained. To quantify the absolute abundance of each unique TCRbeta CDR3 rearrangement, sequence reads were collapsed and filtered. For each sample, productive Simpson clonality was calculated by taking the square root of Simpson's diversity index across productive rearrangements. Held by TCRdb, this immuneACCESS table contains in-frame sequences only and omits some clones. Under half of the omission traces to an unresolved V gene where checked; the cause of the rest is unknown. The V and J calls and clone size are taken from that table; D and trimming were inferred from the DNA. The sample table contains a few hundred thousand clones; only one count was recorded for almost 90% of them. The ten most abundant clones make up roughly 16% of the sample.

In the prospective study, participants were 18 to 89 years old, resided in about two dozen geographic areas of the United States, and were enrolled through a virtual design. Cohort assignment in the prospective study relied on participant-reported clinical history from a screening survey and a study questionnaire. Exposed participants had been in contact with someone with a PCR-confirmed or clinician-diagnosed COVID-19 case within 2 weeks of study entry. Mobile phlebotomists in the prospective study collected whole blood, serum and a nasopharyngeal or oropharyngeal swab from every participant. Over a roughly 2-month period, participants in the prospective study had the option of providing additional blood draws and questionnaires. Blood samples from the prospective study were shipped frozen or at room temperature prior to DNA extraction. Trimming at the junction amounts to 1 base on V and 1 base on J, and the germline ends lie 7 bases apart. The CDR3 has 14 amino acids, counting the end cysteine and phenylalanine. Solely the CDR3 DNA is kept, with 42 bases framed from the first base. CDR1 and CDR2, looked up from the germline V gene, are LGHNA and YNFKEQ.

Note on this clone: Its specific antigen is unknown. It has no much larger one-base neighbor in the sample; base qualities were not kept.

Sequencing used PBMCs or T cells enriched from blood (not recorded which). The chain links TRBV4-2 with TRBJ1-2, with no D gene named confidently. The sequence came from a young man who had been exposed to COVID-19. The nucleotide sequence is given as TGTGCCAGCAGCCAAGGGGCACTTAACTATGGCTACACCTTC. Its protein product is CASSQGALNYGYTF.